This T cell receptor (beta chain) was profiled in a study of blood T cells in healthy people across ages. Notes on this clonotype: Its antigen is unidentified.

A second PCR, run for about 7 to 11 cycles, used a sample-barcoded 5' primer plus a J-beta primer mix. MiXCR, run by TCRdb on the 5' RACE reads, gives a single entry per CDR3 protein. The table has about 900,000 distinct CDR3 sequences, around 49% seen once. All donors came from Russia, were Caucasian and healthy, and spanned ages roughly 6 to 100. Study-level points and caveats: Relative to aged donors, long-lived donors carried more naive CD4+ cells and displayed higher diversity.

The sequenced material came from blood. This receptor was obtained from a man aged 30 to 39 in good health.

CDR3 amino acids: CASTQGDTYYEQYF. The CDR3 DNA follows: TGTGCCAGCACACAGGGGGACACGTACTACGAGCAGTACTTC. V and J are TRBV6-1 and TRBJ2-7; 8 bases line up with TRBD1. The germline CDR1 and CDR2 sequences are MNHNS and SASEGT. Trimming at V came to 7 bases and at J to 3 bases, leaving 8 bases not matched to a gene. The CDR3 extends over 14 amino acids.